The 10 T cell receptor beta chains listed next were all sequenced from one sample in a study of metastatic and nonmetastatic thyroid tumors. TCRdb re-clonotyped the PCR reads via MiXCR. Of about 93,000 clones detected, roughly 13% appear once; the ten largest clones hold about 11%. Treatment of any kind had been given to no patient before thyroid surgery. The sequencing input was blood. These receptors were obtained from a female donor with papillary thyroid cancer or a benign thyroid nodule (not recorded which). Some clones in this sample may be carry-over from other donors' samples.

Worth noting for this clone: It may be a read error: a sequence one base away is much more abundant. The J gene is TRBJ1-4, the V gene TRBV9, with a weak D call TRBD1 (6 bases). This CDR3 contains 14 residues. The germline CDR1 and CDR2 sequences are SGDLS and YYNGEE. Deletions cut 4 bases from V and 7 bases from J, with 14 bases between. CDR3 coding DNA: TGTGCCAGCAGCCACGGGACAAAGGGTGAAAAACTGTTTTTT. Translated: CASSHGTKGEKLFF.

This clone was detected ten times or more. This chain uses TRBV20-1 with TRBJ2-1; D gene unclear. Germline CDR1 reads DFQATT; CDR2 reads SNEGSKA (reference sequence). The CDR3 extends over 13 amino acids. Trimming left V 6 bases short and J 7 bases short, with 16 bases between. The CDR3 protein is CSAKKPGWNEQFF. The CDR3 DNA sequence: TGCAGTGCAAAAAAGCCGGGTTGGAATGAGCAGTTCTTC.

This clone was detected many times. This sequence joins TRBV10-3 and TRBJ2-1, with 9 positions matching TRBD2. J gave up 2 bases and V 5 bases, and 4 bases lay outside the gene matches. The germline gives CDR1 ENHRY, CDR2 SYGVKD. The CDR3 has 15 residues. Here the CDR3 DNA reads TGTGCCATCAGTTTAGCGGGAGAGGCCTACAATGAGCAGTTCTTC. It translates to CAISLAGEAYNEQFF.

The rearrangement uses TRBV6-1 and TRBJ2-7; 7 nucleotides align to TRBD2. CDR3 length equals 15 residues. Germline trimming cut 3 bases from V and 2 bases from J; bases unmatched to any gene: 7. Germline V lookup: CDR1 MNHNS, CDR2 SASEGT. The CDR3 DNA reads TGTGCCAGCAGTGAGGCGGCGGGAGCGGCCTACGAGCAGTACTTC. It codes for CASSEAAGAAYEQYF.

This clone was counted at least ten times. This chain joins TRBV18 and TRBJ2-7, with TRBD1 as a possible D gene (6 bases). This CDR3 has 14 residues. The germline V gene has CDR1 KGHSH and CDR2 LQKENI. V lost 6 bases and J lost 12, with 24 bases in between. CDR3 region: CASSPNPARDNTYF. DNA of the CDR3: TGTGCCAGCTCCCCAAACCCCGCCCGGGACAACACGTACTTC. The complete variable domain, with remaining parts taken from reference TRBV18 and TRBJ2-7, reads NAGVMQNPRHLVRRRGQEARLRCSPMKGHSHVYWYRQLPEEGLKFMVYLQKENIIDESGMPKERFSAEFPKEGPSILRIQQVVRGDSAAYFCASSPNPARDNTYFGPGTRLTVT.

At least ten counts were recorded for this clone. The gene calls are TRBV3-1 and TRBJ1-1; the D gene is possibly TRBD1 (6 bases). The V gene lost 3 bases and the J gene lost 5 bases, with 16 bases spanning the gap. Germline lookup yields CDR1 LGHDT and CDR2 YNNKEL (reference sequence). This CDR3 contains 15 residues. The CDR3 nucleotides read TGTGCCAGCAGCCATAAGGGGGGGGCGGATACTGAAGCTTTCTTT. This translates into CASSHKGGADTEAFF.

Many counts were recorded for this clone. The rearrangement uses TRBV24-1 and TRBJ2-7; tentatively, D is TRBD2 (6 bases). There are 15 residues in the CDR3. Germline CDR1 KGHDR, CDR2 SFDVKD. V lost 1 base and J lost 1, with 10 bases in between. CDR3 DNA sequence: TGTGCCACCAGTGATTTCGGGGGATCGTCCTACGAGCAGTACTTC. It encodes CATSDFGGSSYEQYF.

This clone was seen ten or more times. The V call is TRBV19, the J call TRBJ2-1; D not certain. This CDR3 spans 13 amino acids. Trimming stripped 3 bases from V and 5 bases from J, with 8 bases between. The germline gives CDR1 LNHDA, CDR2 SQIVND (reference sequence). The CDR3 coding sequence is TGTGCCAGTAGTATTATCTTAGACAATGAGCAGTTCTTC. Its protein product is CASSIILDNEQFF. Full variable domain (outside the CDR3, taken from reference TRBV19 and TRBJ2-1): DGGITQSPKYLFRKEGQNVTLSCEQNLNHDAMYWYRQDPGQGLRLIYYSQIVNDFQKGDIAEGYSVSREKKESFPLTVTSAQKNPTAFYLCASSIILDNEQFFGPGTRLTVL.

This clone was recorded many times. The chain has TRBV7-2 and TRBJ2-1, with D maybe TRBD2 (6 bases). Trimming shortened V by 2 bases and J by 9 bases, and 17 bases separated the two germline ends. This CDR3 contains 15 residues. Germline CDR1 reads SGHTA; CDR2 reads FQGNSA. The DNA of the CDR3 is TGTGCCAGCAGCTTATTCCAGCGGGCAAAACCTGAGCAGTTCTTC. Protein sequence: CASSLFQRAKPEQFF.

At least ten counts were recorded for this clone. The gene calls are TRBV9 and TRBJ2-1, with 10 bases lining up with TRBD2. The CDR3 is made up of 16 amino acids. Germline loops: CDR1 SGDLS, CDR2 YYNGEE. The trim removed 1 base at V and 5 bases at J, leaving 6 bases unmatched. CDR3: CASSVSGTSVNNEQFF. CDR3 nucleotides: TGTGCCAGCAGCGTATCCGGGACTAGCGTAAACAATGAGCAGTTCTTC.